This TCR beta chain was found in a study of T cells in Graves' hyperthyroidism and ophthalmopathy. Worth noting for this clonotype: This may arise from a read error, as a much more abundant clone is one base away.

Authors of the study amplified TCR beta CDR3 regions from RNA transcripts. The HTBI primer set drove a first-round RT-PCR of the TCR CDR3. One entry per CDR3 protein, called by TCRdb with MiXCR from the multiplex PCR reads. The repertoire consists of a few hundred thousand distinct CDR3 sequences, with about 15% occurring once and the leading ten covering around 7.8%. Together with thyroid ultrasound, orbital computed tomography, serum thyroxine and TRAb, clinical symptoms were used for diagnoses. Germline V lookup: CDR1 SNHLY, CDR2 FYNNEI. The CDR3 spans 19 residues. The chain employs TRBV2 and TRBJ2-2; 12 nucleotides line up with TRBD2. Sample: blood. This sequence originates from a woman under 40 with Graves' hyperthyroidism. The CDR3 sequence is CASREGLAGRSSNTGELFF. The CDR3 nucleotides read TGTGCCAGCAGGGAAGGACTAGCGGGACGGAGTTCGAACACCGGGGAGCTGTTTTTT. The whole variable domain, filled in from reference TRBV2 and TRBJ2-2, reads EPEVTQTPSHQVTQMGQEVILRCVPISNHLYFYWYRQILGQKVEFLVSFYNNEISEKSEIFDDQFSVERPDGSNFTLKIRSTKLEDSAMYFCASREGLAGRSSNTGELFFGEGSRLTVL.